This paragraph covers one TCR beta chain sequence. It lacks a known antigen. No base-level quality is on record; no much larger clone is a single base apart. Whole blood was collected in K2EDTA tubes by collaborating institutions according to the institutions' own protocols. For TCRbeta analysis, collaborators shipped samples as frozen whole blood, isolated PBMCs, or DNA extracted from either of those sample types. These data come from a study of blood T cell repertoires in COVID-19 (TCRdb year 2020). For context, the study as a whole: Samples covering the acute and convalescent phases of COVID-19 were provided by collaborators in the United States, Italy and Spain. The material from the prospective study consisted of cDNA or gDNA derived from T cells, B-cell-depleted T cells, or PBMCs. Deeply sampled blood TCRbeta repertoires from subjects exposed to, actively infected with, or recovered from COVID-19 were included in the dataset. The repertoires were released in a freely available public database intended as a resource for research on the immune response to SARS-CoV-2. The samples were drawn from the first 160 participants of the ongoing ImmuneRACE study and from more than 1,000 subjects provided by 6 global collaborators. The sample metadata nearly always contained a de-identified subject ID, COVID-19 status, age in years and sex. HLA class I and class II types, where available, came from metadata supplied by the sample provider rather than from assay-based typing.

The CDR3 covers 17 residues, taking in both the cysteine and the phenylalanine. Here the CDR3 DNA is all that survives: 51 bases in frame from base 1. Overall results and qualifications from the work: The quantity of clinical and demographic metadata differed by source and by participant and was supplied without curation.

The immunoSEQ Assay, a bias-controlled multiplex PCR, was used to amplify TCRbeta CDR3 regions from genomic DNA. Per the authors' processing: The number of nucleated cells in each sample was estimated from the amplification of reference gene primers within the assay. Sequence reads were collapsed and filtered to measure the absolute abundance of every unique TCRbeta CDR3 rearrangement. For each sample, productive Simpson clonality was calculated as the square root of Simpson's diversity index across productive rearrangements. TCRdb carries this immuneACCESS record with in-frame sequences only. Its versions omit some clonotypes, under half of them owing to an unresolved V gene in the studies checked, with the rest unexplained. V, J and clone size derive from that table, while D and trimming were established from the DNA sequence. This sample lists around 100,000 clones; over 80% were detected once. Together, the top ten hold around 15% of the sample.

This receptor was taken from a middle-aged man with acute or convalescent COVID-19. The chain was built from TRBV21-1 and TRBJ1-5; whether TRBD1, the table's D call, matches the DNA was not checked. TRBV21-1 is labeled a pseudogene. Sequencing input: peripheral blood. DNA sequence: TGTGCCAGCAGCAAAGCAAATCATGCAGGGGGCGATCAGCCCCAGCATTTT. Its protein product is CASSKANHAGGDQPQHF.